Presented here are 24 T cell receptor beta chains from one specimen sequenced in a study of blood T cell repertoires in COVID-19. This table comes from immunoSEQ multiplex PCR, and its TCRdb copy is limited to in-frame clones, with some not included. The sample has roughly 280,000 clones; about nine tenths are singletons. Sequencing was done on a sample of peripheral blood. The receptors here all came from a woman between 25 and 40 years old with COVID-19, enrolled during active disease.

The rearrangement links TRBV5-1 to TRBJ2-3; 9 nucleotides line up with TRBD1. The CDR3 totals 15 residues. Germline V lookup: CDR1 SGHRS, CDR2 YFSETQ. V dropped 2 bases and J dropped 4; count of bases not matched to a gene: 5. DNA for the CDR3: TGCGCCAGCAGCTTCTCGACAGGGGGGCCAGATACGCAGTATTTT. This translates into CASSFSTGGPDTQYF. The full variable domain, with the rest looked up from reference TRBV5-1 and TRBJ2-3, is KAGVTQTPRYLIKTRGQQVTLSCSPISGHRSVSWYQQTPGQGLQFLFEYFSETQRNKGNFPGRFSGRQFSNSRSEMNVSTLELGDSALYLCASSFSTGGPDTQYFGPGTRLTVL.

The chain links TRBV7-2 to TRBJ2-7; D not resolved. CDR3 length: 11 amino acids. Germline loops: CDR1 SGHTA, CDR2 FQGNSA. V dropped 4 bases and J dropped 2 bases, with 3 bases sitting between them. The CDR3 coding sequence is TGTGCCAGCAGCTCCACCTACGAGCAGTACTTC. It specifies CASSSTYEQYF.

The gene calls are TRBV6-6 and TRBJ2-1; D is possibly TRBD2 (5 bases). CDR1 is MNHNY, CDR2 SVGAGI, per germline (reference sequence). V was pared by 6 bases and J by 9 bases, with 12 bases between. The CDR3 totals 12 residues. CDR3 amino acids: CASRYLEGEQFF. The CDR3 nucleotides are TGTGCCAGCAGATATCTAGAGGGTGAGCAGTTCTTC.

The V and J genes are TRBV7-9 and TRBJ1-3; D might be TRBD1 (6 bases). Germline CDR1 is SEHNR and CDR2 is FQNEAQ (reference sequence). V dropped 1 base and J dropped 0 bases, with 10 bases sitting between them. This CDR3 is 16 amino acids long. CDR3 loop: CASSLGGPGSGNTIYF. The CDR3 region has the DNA TGTGCCAGCAGCTTAGGGGGGCCCGGCTCTGGAAACACCATATATTTT. The full variable domain, completed using reference TRBV7-9 and TRBJ1-3, is DTGVSQNPRHKITKRGQNVTFRCDPISEHNRLYWYRQTLGQGPEFLTYFQNEAQLEKSRLLSDRFSAERPKGSFSTLEIQRTEQGDSAMYLCASSLGGPGSGNTIYFGEGSWLTVV.

V gene TRBV28 combines with J gene TRBJ2-1; tentatively, D is TRBD2 (6 bases). The germline gives CDR1 MDHEN, CDR2 SYDVKM. The CDR3 has 15 residues. Between the trimmed V and J ends, which lost 5 bases and 5 bases, there was a span of 16 bases. The CDR3 bases are TGTGCCAGCAGTCACGGCGGGACTCCACACAATGAGCAGTTCTTC. It is translated as CASSHGGTPHNEQFF.

This chain uses TRBV5-5 with TRBJ2-3; D ambiguous. With 1 base removed from V and 3 bases from J, the gap between germline ends came to 12 bases. Germline values: CDR1 SGHKS, CDR2 YYEKEE (reference sequence). The CDR3 covers 15 residues. The CDR3 protein is CASSLIVGATDTQYF. Written as DNA, the CDR3 is TGTGCCAGCAGCTTGATTGTAGGAGCGACAGATACGCAGTATTTT.

The V and J genes are TRBV5-1 and TRBJ2-1, with 10 bases aligning to TRBD2. The J segment lost 4 bases and the V segment lost 4 bases, leaving 5 bases of the junction unmatched. CDR3 size: 15 residues. CDR1 is SGHRS, CDR2 YFSETQ, per germline. The CDR3 sequence is CASSLAGVSYNEQFF. The CDR3 nucleotides are TGCGCCAGCAGCCTAGCGGGAGTGTCTTACAATGAGCAGTTCTTC.

The chain joins TRBV21-1 to TRBJ2-1; whether TRBD2, the table's D call, matches the DNA was not checked. TRBV21-1 is assigned pseudogene status. This CDR3 spans 22 amino acids. CDR3 in amino acids: CASSKGVRRERAGSASYNEQFF. The CDR3 bases are TGTGCCAGCAGCAAAGGCGTACGACGTGAGAGGGCCGGATCGGCATCCTACAATGAGCAGTTCTTC.

This clone was seen only once. The chain couples TRBV6-1 to TRBJ2-5; D not certain. CDR1 and CDR2 from the germline V gene are MNHNS and SASEGT. This CDR3 has 12 residues. V dropped 3 bases and J dropped 6 bases, with 8 bases sitting between them. CDR3 sequence reads: CASSEHLKTQYF. CDR3 nucleotides: TGTGCCAGCAGTGAGCACTTAAAGACCCAGTACTTC.

In its sample, this clone was seen once. DNA for the CDR3: TGTGCCAGCAGTCCGGACAGGGGTGGCCACACCATATATTTT. Its translation: CASSPDRGGHTIYF. This chain joins TRBV28 and TRBJ1-3; the match to TRBD1 covers 9 bases. The CDR3 has 14 residues. V lost 5 bases and J lost 8; bases outside the gene matches: 7. In germline, CDR1 is MDHEN, CDR2 SYDVKM.

The chain joins TRBV30 to TRBJ1-1, with D unresolved. Deletions cut 3 bases from V and 3 bases from J, with 14 bases between. Germline V lookup: CDR1 GTSNPN, CDR2 SVGIG (reference sequence). This CDR3 is built from 14 residues. CDR3 amino acids: CAWRGGLLYTEAFF. The CDR3, as DNA: TGTGCCTGGAGAGGCGGACTCCTCTACACTGAAGCTTTCTTT.

The chain has TRBV9 and TRBJ2-1, with D possibly matching TRBD1 (6 bases). The V and J ends lost 4 bases and 8 bases respectively, with 16 bases between them. This CDR3 is 14 amino acids long. Per germline, CDR1 SGDLS and CDR2 YYNGEE. For the CDR3, the DNA is TGTGCCAGCAGCCCAACACAGGGTCGGGATGAGCAGTTCTTC. Amino acid sequence: CASSPTQGRDEQFF.

The V gene is TRBV7-2, the J gene TRBJ2-3; the match to TRBD1 covers 7 bases. Germline CDR1 reads SGHTA; CDR2 reads FQGNSA. This CDR3 has 14 amino acids. The trim removed 2 bases at V and 1 base at J, leaving 0 bases unmatched. This chain's CDR3 is CASSLQGGTDTQYF. The CDR3 nucleotides read TGTGCCAGCAGCTTACAGGGGGGCACAGATACGCAGTATTTT.

This chain joins TRBV2 and TRBJ1-2; tentative D call: TRBD1 (5 bases). The CDR3 is made up of 13 amino acids. Looked up from germline, CDR1 is SNHLY and CDR2 is FYNNEI. With 6 bases removed from V and 6 bases from J, the gap between germline ends came to 14 bases. DNA for the CDR3: TGTGCCAGCAGGCTCCGGACATCAAATGGCTACACCTTC. It is translated as CASRLRTSNGYTF.

On this clone: Distinct nucleotide sequences in the sample also encode this CDR3. This chain links TRBV11-2 with TRBJ2-7, with D possibly TRBD1 on 6 matching bases. Germline-derived CDR1 and CDR2 are SGHAT and FQNNGV. The V and J ends lost 1 base and 0 bases respectively, with 7 bases between them. The CDR3 sequence is 14 residues long. The CDR3 DNA sequence: TGTGCCAGCAGCTTAGTGGACAGCTCCTACGAGCAGTACTTC. Translation gives CASSLVDSSYEQYF.

The chain carries TRBV18 and TRBJ2-3, with TRBD1 as a possible D gene (6 bases). CDR1 and CDR2 from the germline V gene are KGHSH and LQKENI. The CDR3 is 15 amino acids. The V and J ends lost 4 bases and 1 base respectively, with 12 bases between them. CDR3 region: CASSLTGMGTDTQYF. CDR3 DNA sequence: TGTGCCAGCTCACTTACAGGGATGGGCACAGATACGCAGTATTTT.

This chain connects TRBV11-2 to TRBJ1-2; 7 bases are a match to TRBD1. This CDR3 region has 12 residues. The germline CDR1 and CDR2 sequences are SGHAT and FQNNGV. V was clipped by 4 bases and J by 8 bases; unmatched bases: 4. This CDR3 is CASSSQGDGYTF. CDR3 bases: TGTGCCAGCAGCTCGCAGGGGGACGGCTACACCTTC.

The chain is built from TRBV2 and TRBJ1-2; D gene ambiguous. Per the germline V gene, CDR1 is SNHLY and CDR2 is FYNNEI. The CDR3 runs 14 residues. V was cut by 3 bases and J by 2 bases, with 10 bases left in between. CDR3 residues: CASSDAPRNYGYTF. In nucleotides, the CDR3 is TGTGCCAGCAGTGACGCGCCGAGAAACTATGGCTACACCTTC.

V gene TRBV30 combines with J gene TRBJ1-2; no firm D call. Trimming pared 6 bases from V and 14 bases from J, leaving 13 bases between. The germline V gene has CDR1 GTSNPN and CDR2 SVGIG (reference sequence). This CDR3 is 9 amino acids long. Here the CDR3 DNA reads TGTGCCTGCAGGCCCAATATGACCTTC. This translates into CACRPNMTF.

V gene TRBV6-6 combines with J gene TRBJ2-2, with D perhaps TRBD2 (5 bases). V lost 5 bases, J lost 6 bases, and 16 bases lay in between. The CDR3 extends over 15 amino acids. The germline CDR1 and CDR2 sequences are MNHNY and SVGAGI (reference sequence). CDR3 protein: CASSQPGTMAGELFF. In DNA, the CDR3 is TGTGCCAGCAGTCAACCGGGAACAATGGCCGGGGAGCTGTTTTTT.

This clone was observed a few times. V is TRBV15 and J is TRBJ2-5, with TRBD1 matching over 8 bases. CDR1 is LNHNV and CDR2 is YYDKDF in the germline V gene (reference sequence). V dropped 1 base and J dropped 5; count of bases not matched to a gene: 6. CDR3 length: 15 residues. Here the CDR3 DNA reads TGTGCCACCAGCAGAGTTCCAGGGGGCCTGGAGACCCAGTACTTC. Its protein product is CATSRVPGGLETQYF.

The rearrangement uses TRBV2 and TRBJ2-7, with 12 bases aligning to TRBD1. Per the germline V gene, CDR1 is SNHLY and CDR2 is FYNNEI. The CDR3 covers 13 residues. V trimming: 5 bases; J trimming: 5 bases; junction bases outside the gene matches: 1. The CDR3 protein is CASSRDRGHEQYF. The CDR3 coding sequence is TGTGCCAGCAGTAGGGACAGGGGGCACGAGCAGTACTTC.

V usage is TRBV20-1 and J usage is TRBJ1-2; 8 bases are shared with TRBD1. CDR1 and CDR2 (germline): DFQATT, SNEGSKA (reference sequence). This CDR3 has 12 residues. Trimming at V came to 3 bases and at J to 7 bases, leaving 4 bases not matched to a gene. The chain's CDR3 is CSASWQGAGYTF. CDR3 nucleotides: TGCAGTGCTAGTTGGCAGGGGGCTGGCTACACCTTC.

CDR3 amino acids: CASSLVSNYGYTF. The CDR3 DNA reads TGTGCCAGCAGCTTGGTCTCGAACTATGGCTACACCTTC. This chain joins TRBV5-5 and TRBJ1-2; no definite D call. Germline values: CDR1 SGHKS, CDR2 YYEKEE (reference sequence). Trimming pared 0 bases from V and 2 bases from J, leaving 5 bases between. CDR3 length: 13 residues.